This entry is about one T cell receptor (beta chain). Antigen specificity is unknown. This specimen comes from a study of shared clonotypes between healthy human individuals. Each cell subset's genomic DNA was divided evenly among several immunoSEQ plates. Per the study methods: As immunoSEQ supplied junction-only sequences (without quality scores), filtering differed. Generated by immunoSEQ multiplex PCR, the TCRdb table keeps only in-frame clones and is missing some. That table supplies the V and J calls and clone size; D and trimming were determined from the DNA. The table lists over 2 million clones, around 92% of them singletons. Splitting the CD4+ cells yielded a CD45RA+ naive subset and a CD45RA-negative memory subset. The CDR3 sequence is 14 residues long. Germline V gene lookup returns CDR1 MNHEY and CDR2 SVGAGI. With 5 bases removed from V and 6 bases from J, the gap between germline ends came to 14 bases.

Study-wide results and limits: Incompleteness in sorted-subset sequencing, despite large depth, was shown by rarefaction.

The chain carries TRBV6-5 and TRBJ2-4; D might be TRBD1 or TRBD2, each matching 5 bases. Input material: naive CD4+ T cells from PBMCs. Documented subset: CD45RA+ positively selected. This TCR came from a man aged 18 to 29 in good health. Some clones in this sample may be carry-over from other donors' samples. CDR3 sequence (DNA): TGTGCCAGCAGTCCCTCCGGGACGGGAAACATTCAGTACTTC. It specifies CASSPSGTGNIQYF.